A single sample gave rise to the 25 T cell receptor beta chains below, sequenced in a study of cytomegalovirus exposure and HLA in healthy donors. PCR used 60 Vbeta primers and 13 Jbeta primers. The assay was immunoSEQ multiplex PCR, and TCRdb's table has in-frame clones only and misses some. The sample records about 130,000 clones, 80% being singletons. Sequencing used PBMCs. The receptors shown here come from a man aged 25-45 years in good health.

The V call is TRBV19, the J call TRBJ2-3; a possible D gene is TRBD1 (5 bases). This CDR3 has 13 amino acids. V was trimmed by 6 bases and J by 1 base, leaving 8 bases between them. Germline V lookup: CDR1 LNHDA, CDR2 SQIVND (reference sequence). In DNA, the CDR3 is TGTGCCAGTAGAGTAGGGGGCACAGATACGCAGTATTTT. Its translation: CASRVGGTDTQYF.

CDR3 DNA sequence: TGTGCCGTAGCGGGAGGGACTAGCACAGATACGCAGTATTTT. As protein: CAVAGGTSTDTQYF. V gene TRBV10-3 combines with J gene TRBJ2-3, with TRBD2 identical over 11 bases. V dropped 11 bases and J dropped 0; count of bases not matched to a gene: 4. Germline-derived CDR1 and CDR2 are ENHRY and SYGVKD. This CDR3 has 14 amino acids.

This sequence joins TRBV4-1 and TRBJ2-1, with TRBD1 as a possible D gene (5 bases). The CDR3 spans 13 residues. In germline, CDR1 is MGHRA, CDR2 YSYEKL. V lost 1 base and J lost 4, with 5 bases in between. CDR3 sequence (DNA): TGCGCCAGCAGCCAAGGACAGTACAATGAGCAGTTCTTC. Protein sequence: CASSQGQYNEQFF.

In this sample, this clone turned up a few times. The rearrangement joins TRBV4-2 to TRBJ2-1; 11 bases agree with TRBD2. This CDR3 region has 16 residues. CDR1 is LGHNA and CDR2 is YNFKEQ in the germline V gene. J gave up 8 bases and V 1 base, and 7 bases lay outside the gene matches. The CDR3 loop is CASSQGVAGGADEQFF. The CDR3 coding sequence is TGTGCCAGCAGCCAAGGGGTAGCGGGAGGGGCCGATGAGCAGTTCTTC.

The chain uses TRBV10-1 and TRBJ2-7, with TRBD1 identical over 8 bases. The CDR3 covers 15 residues. J lost 1 base, V lost 5 bases, and 7 bases had no gene match. The germline CDR1 and CDR2 sequences are WNHNN and SYGVQD (reference sequence). Here the CDR3 DNA reads TGCGCCAGCAGTCCCGGACAGGGCTGGTCCTACGAGCAGTACTTC. This codes for CASSPGQGWSYEQYF.

There are a few counts of this clone. This chain links TRBV6-1 with TRBJ2-1, with 7 nucleotides matching TRBD2. Trimming took 8 bases from V and 5 from J; bases not matched to a gene: 9. CDR1 MNHNS and CDR2 SASEGT come from the germline V gene. The CDR3 runs 14 residues. The CDR3 DNA follows: TGTGCCAGCTACGGGGGAGGGATCAACAATGAGCAGTTCTTC. This codes for CASYGGGINNEQFF.

The V call is TRBV29-1, the J call TRBJ2-6, with D hard to call. Trimming stripped 7 bases from V and 0 bases from J, with 16 bases between. This CDR3 has 16 amino acids. The germline CDR1 and CDR2 sequences are SQVTM and ANQGSEA. This chain's CDR3 is CSATVLLSSGANVLTF. The CDR3 nucleotides are TGCAGCGCGACCGTTCTACTATCCTCTGGGGCCAACGTCCTGACTTTC.

This clone has only one observation. The chain recombines TRBV6-6 with TRBJ2-1, with 15 nucleotides matching TRBD2. J lost 7 bases, V lost 6 bases, and 4 bases had no gene match. In germline, CDR1 is MNHNY, CDR2 SVGAGI (reference sequence). The length of the CDR3 is 15 residues. In DNA, the CDR3 is TGTGCCAGCAGCCCGGGACTAGCGGGAGGAAATGAGCAGTTCTTC. This encodes CASSPGLAGGNEQFF.

V and J are TRBV5-6 and TRBJ2-7, with TRBD2 matching over 10 bases. V dropped 0 bases and J dropped 4; count of bases not matched to a gene: 7. CDR1 and CDR2 (germline): SGHDT, YYEEEE. There are 16 residues in the CDR3. CDR3 nucleotides: TGTGCCAGCAGCTTGGCCTTTTCTAGCGGGAGTTACGAGCAGTACTTC. Its translation: CASSLAFSSGSYEQYF.

The chain links TRBV30 to TRBJ2-7; 11 nucleotides align to TRBD1. Looked up from germline, CDR1 is GTSNPN and CDR2 is SVGIG (reference sequence). V trimming: 5 bases; J trimming: 5 bases; junction bases outside the gene matches: 5. The CDR3 length is 13 residues. The CDR3 is CAWDPGQGDEQYF. CDR3 sequence (DNA): TGTGCCTGGGACCCGGGACAGGGGGACGAGCAGTACTTC.

The J gene is TRBJ1-2, the V gene TRBV7-9, with 8 nucleotides matching TRBD1. Germline assignment: CDR1 SEHNR and CDR2 FQNEAQ (reference sequence). This CDR3 contains 13 residues. V shed 5 bases, J shed 13 bases, and the junction held 12 bases outside the gene matches. CDR3 in amino acids: CASSDGTGGALTF. The CDR3 DNA sequence: TGTGCCAGCAGCGATGGGACAGGAGGGGCGCTCACCTTC. The variable domain in full, with the rest retrieved from reference TRBV7-9 and TRBJ1-2, is DTGVSQNPRHKITKRGQNVTFRCDPISEHNRLYWYRQTLGQGPEFLTYFQNEAQLEKSRLLSDRFSAERPKGSFSTLEIQRTEQGDSAMYLCASSDGTGGALTFGSGTRLTVV.

The chain has TRBV30 and TRBJ1-1; D might be TRBD1 (6 bases). The V end lost 0 bases, the J end lost 4 bases, and 9 bases lay between the germline ends. This CDR3 has 13 amino acids. Germline assignment: CDR1 GTSNPN and CDR2 SVGIG (reference sequence). In DNA form, the CDR3 reads TGTGCCTGGAGTGTAGGGGGGGGCACTGAAGCTTTCTTT. Amino acids: CAWSVGGGTEAFF.

A note on this clone: Its ends do not fully match the called genes, so a read error is possible. The chain recombines TRBV5-1 with TRBJ2-3, with D possibly matching TRBD2 (6 bases). This CDR3 region has 17 residues. CDR1 and CDR2 from the germline V gene are SGHRS and YFSETQ. CDR3 sequence reads: CASTLGGTARAADTQYF. The CDR3 coding sequence is TGCGCCAGCACCTTGGGTGGGACTGCAAGAGCGGCAGATACGCAGTATTTT.

The chain carries TRBV4-1 and TRBJ2-7, with 7 bases that match TRBD1. Germline-derived CDR1 and CDR2 are MGHRA and YSYEKL. Losses at the gene ends were 5 bases for V and 2 bases for J; bases not matched to a gene: 9. CDR3 length: 15 residues. In nucleotides, the CDR3 is TGCGCCAGCAGCGCCCGGGACAGCCTCACCTACGAGCAGTACTTC. This encodes CASSARDSLTYEQYF.

The gene calls are TRBV10-3 and TRBJ2-5, with a possible D match to TRBD2 (6 bases). CDR1 is ENHRY and CDR2 is SYGVKD in the germline V gene. The V and J ends lost 7 bases and 4 bases respectively, with 13 bases between them. This CDR3 comprises 13 residues. CDR3 nucleotides: TGTGCCATCACGGGGGAGCTTGGAGAGACCCAGTACTTC. Residues: CAITGELGETQYF.

V usage is TRBV7-3 and J usage is TRBJ1-2; the D gene is possibly TRBD1 (5 bases). The CDR3 covers 14 residues. The germline gives CDR1 SGHTA, CDR2 FQGTGA. The V gene lost 2 bases and the J gene lost 8 bases, with 15 bases spanning the gap. CDR3 bases: TGTGCCAGCAGCTTAGGGTGGGGGGTCAACGGCTACACCTTC. It yields the protein CASSLGWGVNGYTF.

This clone was detected only a few times. The CDR3 sequence is CASSYPGTGYNYGYTF. CDR3 nucleotide sequence: TGTGCCAGCAGCTATCCCGGGACAGGCTACAACTATGGCTACACCTTC. V usage is TRBV5-8 and J usage is TRBJ1-2, with 8 bases fitting TRBD1. Germline V gene lookup returns CDR1 SGHTS and CDR2 YDEGEE. J lost 2 bases, V lost 3 bases, and 9 bases had no gene match. This CDR3 has 16 residues.

This clone was observed a single time. The chain carries TRBV6-6 and TRBJ1-2, with 7 positions matching TRBD1. Trimming removed 0 bases from V and 2 bases from J; junction bases left unmatched: 0. The length of the CDR3 is 14 residues. Per the germline V gene, CDR1 is MNHNY and CDR2 is SVGAGI (reference sequence). CDR3 in DNA: TGTGCCAGCAGTTACTCAGGGGGCAACTATGGCTACACCTTC. Protein: CASSYSGGNYGYTF.

This chain connects TRBV6-1 to TRBJ2-7; TRBD2 matches 11 bases. This CDR3 comprises 18 residues. Germline V gene lookup returns CDR1 MNHNS and CDR2 SASEGT. With V trimmed by 0 bases and J by 7 bases, 14 bases remained unmatched. CDR3 sequence reads: CASSEAPMNSGRAFEQYF. The CDR3 region has the DNA TGTGCCAGCAGTGAAGCCCCGATGAATAGCGGGAGGGCCTTTGAGCAGTACTTC.

The table lists this clone with many counts. This chain connects TRBV6-1 to TRBJ1-5, with D perhaps TRBD1 (6 bases). CDR3 length equals 14 residues. Trimming took off 6 bases at V and 2 bases at J, with 11 bases between the two ends. In germline, CDR1 is MNHNS, CDR2 SASEGT. CDR3 region: CASRTGDGNQPQHF. The CDR3 DNA reads as TGTGCCAGCAGGACAGGTGACGGCAATCAGCCCCAGCATTTT.

CDR3 protein: CASSFLSGSLNNEQFF. The CDR3 coding sequence is TGTGCCAGCAGCTTCCTTAGCGGGAGCCTGAACAATGAGCAGTTCTTC. V gene TRBV7-2 combines with J gene TRBJ2-1; 9 nucleotides match TRBD2. This CDR3 is built from 16 residues. The V gene's germline CDR1 is SGHTA and CDR2 FQGNSA. V gave up 3 bases and J gave up 5 bases; unmatched junction bases: 8.

This clone was seen more than once but under ten times. The chain is built from TRBV5-1 and TRBJ2-6; perhaps TRBD2 as D (6 bases). The CDR3 spans 18 residues. Deletions cut 4 bases from V and 0 bases from J, with 17 bases between. Germline V gene lookup returns CDR1 SGHRS and CDR2 YFSETQ. CDR3 in DNA: TGCGCCAGCAGCATACGGGGGACGGTGAGCTCTGGGGCCAACGTCCTGACTTTC. Residues: CASSIRGTVSSGANVLTF.

Comments on this clone: The same CDR3 arises from other DNA sequences in this sample as well. The chain carries TRBV27 and TRBJ2-7; 8 bases match TRBD1. V lost 6 bases and J lost 1; bases outside the gene matches: 2. The germline CDR1 and CDR2 sequences are MNHEY and SMNVEV (reference sequence). The CDR3 is 13 amino acids. CDR3 DNA sequence: TGTGCCAGCAGAAGGACAGGGTCCTACGAGCAGTACTTC. It yields the protein CASRRTGSYEQYF.

J is TRBJ2-7 and V is TRBV28, with 7 bases identical to TRBD1. The CDR3 runs to 12 residues. Germline values: CDR1 MDHEN, CDR2 SYDVKM. V was clipped by 6 bases and J by 1 base; unmatched bases: 0. CDR3 region: CASRQGSYEQYF. CDR3 nucleotides: TGTGCCAGCAGACAGGGGTCCTACGAGCAGTACTTC.

This clone was seen a few times. The rearrangement links TRBV5-4 to TRBJ2-2; 11 bases are shared with TRBD2. V dropped 0 bases and J dropped 5; count of bases not matched to a gene: 0. Germline V lookup: CDR1 SGHNT, CDR2 YYREEE (reference sequence). CDR3 length: 15 amino acids. The CDR3 loop is CASSLGLAGTGELFF. The CDR3 nucleotides read TGTGCCAGCAGCTTGGGACTAGCGGGGACCGGGGAGCTGTTTTTT.